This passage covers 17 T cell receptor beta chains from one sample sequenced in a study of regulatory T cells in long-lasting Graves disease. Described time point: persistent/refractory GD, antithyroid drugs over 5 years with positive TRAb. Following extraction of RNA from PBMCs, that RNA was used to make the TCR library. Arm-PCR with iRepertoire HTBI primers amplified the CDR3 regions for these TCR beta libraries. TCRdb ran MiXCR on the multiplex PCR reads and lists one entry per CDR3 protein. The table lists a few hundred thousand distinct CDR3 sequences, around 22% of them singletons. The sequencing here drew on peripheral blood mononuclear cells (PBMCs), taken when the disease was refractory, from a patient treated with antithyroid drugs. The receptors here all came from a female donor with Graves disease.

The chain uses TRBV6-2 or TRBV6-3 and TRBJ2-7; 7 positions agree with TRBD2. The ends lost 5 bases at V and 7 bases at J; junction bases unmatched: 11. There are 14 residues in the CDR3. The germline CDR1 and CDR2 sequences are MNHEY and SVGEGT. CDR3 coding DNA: TGTGCCAGCAGTGCTAGCGGTCGCAATCTGGAGCAGTACTTC. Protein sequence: CASSASGRNLEQYF.

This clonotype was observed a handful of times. In DNA, the CDR3 is TGCAGCGCCTGGGGTAACGAGCAGTACTTC. This gives the protein CSAWGNEQYF. This chain joins TRBV20-1 and TRBJ2-7, with D uncertain. This CDR3 region has 10 residues. Germline CDR1 DFQATT, CDR2 SNEGSKA (reference sequence).

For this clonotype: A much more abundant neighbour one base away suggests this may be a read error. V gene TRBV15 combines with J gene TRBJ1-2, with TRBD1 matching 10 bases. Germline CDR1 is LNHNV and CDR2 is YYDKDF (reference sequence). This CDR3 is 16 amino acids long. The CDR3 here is CATSRDGQGVYYSYTF. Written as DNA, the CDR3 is TGTGCCACCAGCAGAGATGGACAGGGGGTTTACTATAGCTACACCTTC.

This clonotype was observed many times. For the CDR3, the DNA is TGCAGCGTTGAACAGGGGGCCTCCTACGAGCAGTACTTC. It specifies CSVEQGASYEQYF. The chain is built from TRBV29-1 and TRBJ2-7; 8 nucleotides agree with TRBD1. The CDR3 consists of 13 residues. The trim removed 2 bases at V and 0 bases at J, leaving 0 bases unmatched. CDR1 and CDR2 from the germline V gene are SQVTM and ANQGSEA.

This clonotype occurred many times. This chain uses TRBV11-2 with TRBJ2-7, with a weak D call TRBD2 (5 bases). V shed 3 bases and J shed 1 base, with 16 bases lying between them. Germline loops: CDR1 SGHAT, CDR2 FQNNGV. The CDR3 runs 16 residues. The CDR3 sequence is CASSFSVEGRSYEQYF. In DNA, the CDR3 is TGTGCCAGCAGCTTCAGTGTCGAGGGCCGGTCCTACGAGCAGTACTTC.

The CDR3 spells CASSYSPPVRSSYEQYF. CDR3 DNA sequence: TGTGCCAGCAGTTACTCTCCACCGGTCAGGAGCTCCTACGAGCAGTACTTC. This chain uses TRBV6-5 with TRBJ2-7; D unclear. This CDR3 comprises 17 residues. CDR1 and CDR2 from the germline V gene are MNHEY and SVGAGI. V was trimmed by 0 bases and J by 0 bases, leaving 15 bases between them.

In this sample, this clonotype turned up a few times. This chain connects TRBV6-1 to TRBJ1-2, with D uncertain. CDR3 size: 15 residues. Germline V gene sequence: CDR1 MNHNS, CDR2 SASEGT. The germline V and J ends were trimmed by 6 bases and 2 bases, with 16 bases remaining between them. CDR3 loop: CASSSWIDKNYGYTF. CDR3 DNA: TGTGCCAGCAGCTCTTGGATAGACAAAAACTATGGCTACACCTTC.

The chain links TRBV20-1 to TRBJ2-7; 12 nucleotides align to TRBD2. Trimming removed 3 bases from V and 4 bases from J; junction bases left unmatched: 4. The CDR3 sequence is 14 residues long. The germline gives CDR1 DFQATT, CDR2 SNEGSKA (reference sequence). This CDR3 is CSARLTSGSYEQYF. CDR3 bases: TGCAGTGCTAGGTTGACTAGCGGGAGTTACGAGCAGTACTTC.

The CDR3 sequence is CSASPAGGSYEQYF. CDR3 sequence (DNA): TGCAGTGCAAGCCCAGCGGGAGGGTCCTACGAGCAGTACTTC. V is TRBV20-1 and J is TRBJ2-7, with 10 bases lining up with TRBD2. CDR1 and CDR2 (germline): DFQATT, SNEGSKA (reference sequence). After removal of 6 bases from V and 1 base from J, the junction contained 6 bases not matched to a gene. This CDR3 has 14 amino acids.

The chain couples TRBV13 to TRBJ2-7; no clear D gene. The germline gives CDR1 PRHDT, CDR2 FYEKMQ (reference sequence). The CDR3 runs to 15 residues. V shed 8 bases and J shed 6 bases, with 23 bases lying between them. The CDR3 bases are TGTGCCAGCCGACGGGCGACACCCGCTCTCGGCGAGCAGTACTTC. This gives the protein CASRRATPALGEQYF.

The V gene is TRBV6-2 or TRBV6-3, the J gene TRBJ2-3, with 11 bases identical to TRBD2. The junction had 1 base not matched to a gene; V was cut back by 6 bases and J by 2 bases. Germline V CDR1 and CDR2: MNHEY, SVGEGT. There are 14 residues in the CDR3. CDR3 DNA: TGTGCCAGCAGGGGACTAGCGGACACAGATACGCAGTATTTT. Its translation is CASRGLADTDTQYF.

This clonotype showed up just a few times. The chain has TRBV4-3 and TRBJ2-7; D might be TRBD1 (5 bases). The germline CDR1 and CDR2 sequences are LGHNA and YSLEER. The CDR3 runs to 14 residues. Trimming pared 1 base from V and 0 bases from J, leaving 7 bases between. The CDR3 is CASSQVGDSYEQYF. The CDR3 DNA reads TGCGCCAGCAGCCAAGTAGGGGACTCCTACGAGCAGTACTTC.

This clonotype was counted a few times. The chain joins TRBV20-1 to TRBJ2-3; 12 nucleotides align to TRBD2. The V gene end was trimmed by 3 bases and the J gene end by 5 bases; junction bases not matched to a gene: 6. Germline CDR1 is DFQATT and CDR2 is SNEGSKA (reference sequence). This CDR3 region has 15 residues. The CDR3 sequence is CSASTSGLAGDTQYF. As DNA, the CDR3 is TGCAGTGCTAGTACCTCGGGACTAGCGGGAGATACGCAGTATTTT.

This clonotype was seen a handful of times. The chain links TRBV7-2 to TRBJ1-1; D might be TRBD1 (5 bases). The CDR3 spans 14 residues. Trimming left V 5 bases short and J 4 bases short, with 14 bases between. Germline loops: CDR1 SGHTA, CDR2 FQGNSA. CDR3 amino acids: CASSPPRDATEAFF. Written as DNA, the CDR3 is TGTGCCAGCAGCCCCCCCCGGGACGCCACTGAAGCTTTCTTT. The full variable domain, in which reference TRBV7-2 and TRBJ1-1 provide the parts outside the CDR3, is GAGVSQSPSNKVTEKGKDVELRCDPISGHTALYWYRQSLGQGLEFLIYFQGNSAPDKSGLPSDRFSAERTGGSVSTLTIQRTQQEDSAVYLCASSPPRDATEAFFGQGTRLTVV.

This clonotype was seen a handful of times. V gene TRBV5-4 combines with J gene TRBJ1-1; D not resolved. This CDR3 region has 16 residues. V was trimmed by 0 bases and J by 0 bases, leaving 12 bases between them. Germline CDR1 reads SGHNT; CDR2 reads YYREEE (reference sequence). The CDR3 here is CASSLGGSAMNTEAFF. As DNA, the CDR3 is TGTGCCAGCAGCTTGGGCGGGAGCGCGATGAACACTGAAGCTTTCTTT.

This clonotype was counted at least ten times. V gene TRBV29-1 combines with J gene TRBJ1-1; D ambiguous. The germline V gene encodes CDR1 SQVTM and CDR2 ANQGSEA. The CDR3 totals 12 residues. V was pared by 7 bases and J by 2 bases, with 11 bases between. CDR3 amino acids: CSARTPNTEAFF. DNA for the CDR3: TGCAGCGCTAGGACCCCAAACACTGAAGCTTTCTTT. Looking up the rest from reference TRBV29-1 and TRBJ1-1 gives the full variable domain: SAVISQKPSRDICQRGTSLTIQCQVDSQVTMMFWYRQQPGQSLTLIATANQGSEATYESGFVIDKFPISRPNLTFSTLTVSNMSPEDSSIYLCSARTPNTEAFFGQGTRLTVV.

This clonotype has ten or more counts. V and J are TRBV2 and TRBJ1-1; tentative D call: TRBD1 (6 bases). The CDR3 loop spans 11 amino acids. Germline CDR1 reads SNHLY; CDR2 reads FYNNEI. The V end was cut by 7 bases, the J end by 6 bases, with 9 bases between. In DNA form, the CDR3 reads TGTGCCAGCAAACGGGGGCCTGAAGCTTTCTTT. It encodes CASKRGPEAFF.